Presented here are 32 T cell receptor beta chains from one specimen sequenced in a study of patients and donors after allogeneic stem cell transplantation. TCRdb processed the RT-PCR reads anew with MiXCR; each CDR3 protein has one entry. The sample yields 900,000 to 1,000,000 distinct CDR3 sequences, roughly 18% seen once. The sequenced sample consisted of blood, either unsorted or a sorted T cell fraction (not recorded which). Source of these receptors: a human donor who was either an allogeneic HSCT recipient or a stem cell or donor lymphocyte infusion donor (not recorded which). It is not recorded whose cells these are; they may come from a transplant donor.

The CDR3 reads CASSQPGGGPPHYTF. CDR3 in DNA: TGTGCCAGCAGCCAGCCCGGCGGGGGCCCCCCCCATTACACCTTC. The gene calls are TRBV4-2 and TRBJ1-2; tentatively, D is TRBD1 (6 bases). Germline V gene lookup returns CDR1 LGHNA and CDR2 YNFKEQ. Trimming took 3 bases from V and 11 from J, leaving 22 bases between them. The CDR3 consists of 15 residues.

The V and J genes are TRBV5-1 and TRBJ1-2, with a possible D match to TRBD1 (6 bases). CDR3 length: 15 residues. Per the germline V gene, CDR1 is SGHRS and CDR2 is YFSETQ. Trimming pared 1 base from V and 3 bases from J, leaving 13 bases between. In DNA, the CDR3 is TGCGCCAGCAGCTTGCGGGGGCGTTGGGACTATGGCTACACCTTC. Translated, it gives CASSLRGRWDYGYTF.

The chain links TRBV11-2 to TRBJ1-1, with D tentatively TRBD1 (5 bases). This CDR3 region has 16 residues. The germline V gene has CDR1 SGHAT and CDR2 FQNNGV. Trimming left V 4 bases short and J 1 base short, with 16 bases between. The CDR3 nucleotides are TGTGCCAGCAGCTCGGAGGGGATACGTACGAACACTGAAGCTTTCTTT. This translates into CASSSEGIRTNTEAFF. Full variable domain (remainder filled in from reference TRBV11-2 and TRBJ1-1): EAGVAQSPRYKIIEKRQSVAFWCNPISGHATLYWYQQILGQGPKLLIQFQNNGVVDDSQLPKDRFSAERLKGVDSTLKIQPAKLEDSAVYLCASSSEGIRTNTEAFFGQGTRLTVV.

This clonotype has a handful of counts. V is TRBV29-1 and J is TRBJ1-2, with D uncertain. CDR3 length: 15 amino acids. Germline V gene sequence: CDR1 SQVTM, CDR2 ANQGSEA. V was clipped by 2 bases and J by 8 bases, with 21 bases between them. In nucleotides, the CDR3 is TGCAGCGTTGAAATCCCGCTGTCGGACCCAAGGGGCTACACCTTC. Protein product: CSVEIPLSDPRGYTF.

This chain joins TRBV4-2 and TRBJ2-1; a weak D match, TRBD2 (6 bases). From germline, CDR1 is LGHNA and CDR2 YNFKEQ. This CDR3 is 15 amino acids long. The V and J ends lost 1 base and 3 bases respectively, with 10 bases between them. The CDR3: CASSQVEDYYNEQFF. The CDR3 DNA follows: TGTGCCAGCAGCCAAGTAGAGGACTACTACAATGAGCAGTTCTTC.

This clonotype was recorded many times. The chain joins TRBV28 to TRBJ1-2, with TRBD1 identical over 7 bases. The germline V gene encodes CDR1 MDHEN and CDR2 SYDVKM. The CDR3 consists of 15 residues. V shed 4 bases, J shed 6 bases, and the junction held 11 bases outside the gene matches. Here the CDR3 DNA reads TGTGCCAGCAGTTCGTTTAAGACAGGGAAGGATGGCTACACCTTC. It yields the protein CASSSFKTGKDGYTF.

This clonotype has only a few counts. The rearrangement uses TRBV14 and TRBJ1-1; D gene unclear. The CDR3 extends over 14 amino acids. CDR1 and CDR2 (germline): SGHDN, FVKESK. V shed 3 bases and J shed 3 bases, with 11 bases lying between them. The CDR3 nucleotides are TGTGCCAGCAGCCATTTTCCCCTTGACACTGAAGCTTTCTTT. Residues: CASSHFPLDTEAFF. The whole variable domain, filled in from reference TRBV14 and TRBJ1-1, reads EAGVTQFPSHSVIEKGQTVTLRCDPISGHDNLYWYRRVMGKEIKFLLHFVKESKQDESGMPNNRFLAERTGGTYSTLKVQPAELEDSGVYFCASSHFPLDTEAFFGQGTRLTVV.

The CDR3 is CSANPGQGGSYGYTF. CDR3 in DNA: TGCAGTGCTAACCCCGGACAGGGGGGTAGCTATGGCTACACCTTC. The chain has TRBV20-1 and TRBJ1-2, with 10 bases matching TRBD1. The CDR3 covers 15 residues. Germline V CDR1 and CDR2: DFQATT, SNEGSKA (reference sequence). Unmatched junction bases numbered 9, after V lost 4 bases and J lost 4 bases.

The CDR3 loop reads CASSRRSVSSMANTGELFF. CDR3 nucleotide sequence: TGTGCCAGCAGCCGCCGCTCGGTGTCGTCAATGGCGAACACCGGGGAGCTGTTTTTT. This chain uses TRBV3-1 with TRBJ2-2; no reliable D call. V was cut by 4 bases and J by 0 bases, with 21 bases left in between. CDR1 and CDR2 from the germline V gene are LGHDT and YNNKEL (reference sequence). The CDR3 totals 19 residues.

The genes are TRBV5-1 and TRBJ1-2; D uncertain. V shed 0 bases and J shed 6 bases, with 15 bases lying between them. The germline gives CDR1 SGHRS, CDR2 YFSETQ. CDR3 length: 15 amino acids. CDR3 region: CASSLAGGIYNGYTF. The CDR3 nucleotides are TGCGCCAGCAGCTTGGCCGGCGGGATATACAATGGCTACACCTTC.

This clonotype showed up just a few times. This sequence joins TRBV24-1 and TRBJ2-7; D gene unclear. The CDR3 totals 12 residues. V was clipped by 4 bases and J by 3 bases, with 6 bases between them. Per the germline V gene, CDR1 is KGHDR and CDR2 is SFDVKD. DNA of the CDR3: TGTGCCACCAGTGACCAGTACTACGAGCAGTACTTC. Protein: CATSDQYYEQYF.

This clonotype turned up a few times. The chain uses TRBV20-1 and TRBJ2-1; 9 bases agree with TRBD2. V shed 0 bases and J 12 bases; nucleotides not matched to a gene: 6. Per germline, CDR1 DFQATT and CDR2 SNEGSKA (reference sequence). The CDR3 sequence is 13 residues long. This chain's CDR3 is CSARDPAGGWQFF. The CDR3 DNA is TGCAGTGCTAGAGACCCAGCGGGGGGTTGGCAGTTCTTC.

The genes are TRBV12-3 or TRBV12-4 and TRBJ2-5; 14 bases fit TRBD2. The CDR3 covers 14 residues. The V gene end was trimmed by 4 bases and the J gene end by 5 bases; junction bases not matched to a gene: 0. CDR3 residues: CASSWTSGGETQYF. DNA for the CDR3: TGTGCCAGCAGTTGGACTAGCGGGGGGGAGACCCAGTACTTC.

The chain carries TRBV7-3 and TRBJ2-1; D remains unclear. CDR3 length equals 13 residues. The V and J ends lost 4 bases and 10 bases respectively, with 14 bases between them. The germline gives CDR1 SGHTA, CDR2 FQGTGA. CDR3 amino acids: CASSSIRAAEQFF. The CDR3, as DNA: TGTGCCAGCAGCTCAATCCGGGCCGCGGAGCAGTTCTTC.

This chain connects TRBV18 to TRBJ1-2; no clear D gene. CDR1 and CDR2 from the germline V gene are KGHSH and LQKENI. The length of the CDR3 is 16 residues. V shed 3 bases and J shed 0 bases, with 14 bases lying between them. CDR3 DNA: TGTGCCAGCTCACCGATGAACGAACGATCTAACTATGGCTACACCTTC. It is translated as CASSPMNERSNYGYTF.

This clonotype showed up many times. The J gene is TRBJ1-6, the V gene TRBV20-1; 8 bases are shared with TRBD1. CDR3 length: 13 amino acids. Germline V lookup: CDR1 DFQATT, CDR2 SNEGSKA (reference sequence). V lost 7 bases to trimming and J lost 7 bases; unmatched junction nucleotides: 6. CDR3 DNA: TGCAGTGTTTTGGGACAGGAAAATTCACCCCTCCACTTT. Its protein is CSVLGQENSPLHF.

This clonotype was detected a few times. The CDR3, as DNA: TGCAGCACTAGCGGGAGAGGAAAAGAGACCCAGTACTTC. Protein product: CSTSGRGKETQYF. The V call is TRBV29-1, the J call TRBJ2-5; 11 bases are shared with TRBD2. CDR1 and CDR2 (germline): SQVTM, ANQGSEA. The V segment lost 8 bases and the J segment 3 bases; nucleotides outside the gene matches: 5. This CDR3 spans 13 amino acids.

The CDR3 is CASSLSGITNEKLFF. The CDR3 coding sequence is TGCGCCAGCAGCCTTTCGGGGATCACTAATGAAAAACTGTTTTTT. The chain carries TRBV5-1 and TRBJ1-4; D unclear. Deletions cut 4 bases from V and 2 bases from J, with 12 bases between. Germline CDR1 is SGHRS and CDR2 is YFSETQ. This CDR3 contains 15 residues.

This clonotype was seen ten or more times. The chain couples TRBV20-1 to TRBJ2-1; D gene uncertain. The CDR3 consists of 16 residues. V was pared by 5 bases and J by 5 bases, with 22 bases between. From germline, CDR1 is DFQATT and CDR2 SNEGSKA (reference sequence). Here the CDR3 DNA reads TGCAGTGCTCTGCCAGACGCCAGTACAATCGACAATGAGCAGTTCTTC. It codes for CSALPDASTIDNEQFF.

The J gene is TRBJ2-7, the V gene TRBV4-2; 7 nucleotides align to TRBD2. With V trimmed by 1 base and J by 3 bases, 15 bases remained unmatched. This CDR3 comprises 18 residues. The germline gives CDR1 LGHNA, CDR2 YNFKEQ. The CDR3 loop is CASSQAAPGLPSHYEQYF. CDR3 sequence (DNA): TGTGCCAGCAGCCAAGCCGCACCGGGACTACCTTCCCACTACGAGCAGTACTTC.

This clonotype was seen at least ten times. The chain employs TRBV20-1 and TRBJ2-7, with D perhaps matching TRBD2 (6 bases). V lost 1 base to trimming and J lost 1 base, with 17 bases between them. The CDR3 is 16 amino acids. Germline lookup yields CDR1 DFQATT and CDR2 SNEGSKA (reference sequence). This CDR3 is CSARAPRGFRSYEQYF. The CDR3 DNA follows: TGCAGTGCTAGAGCCCCCCGGGGGTTCCGGTCCTACGAGCAGTACTTC.

This clonotype came up a few times. V is TRBV12-3 or TRBV12-4 and J is TRBJ1-2; 12 bases agree with TRBD1. The CDR3 covers 17 residues. V shed 5 bases and J 0 bases; nucleotides not matched to a gene: 7. The CDR3 DNA reads TGTGCCAGCAGTCAAGGGACAGGGGGCTTCACTAACTATGGCTACACCTTC. Protein: CASSQGTGGFTNYGYTF.

CDR3 residues: CASSQTRQFKETQYF. The CDR3 region has the DNA TGCGCCAGCAGCCAGACACGACAGTTCAAGGAGACCCAGTACTTC. The V and J genes are TRBV4-1 and TRBJ2-5; TRBD1 might be the D (5 bases). The CDR3 has 15 residues. CDR1 is MGHRA, CDR2 YSYEKL, per germline. V shed 3 bases and J shed 5 bases, with 16 bases lying between them.

This clonotype showed up just a few times. CDR3 protein: CASSYDRIPYEQYF. In DNA form, the CDR3 reads TGTGCCAGCAGTTACGACAGGATCCCTTACGAGCAGTACTTC. The chain links TRBV6-5 to TRBJ2-7, with a possible D match to TRBD1 (6 bases). V was pared by 2 bases and J by 4 bases, with 12 bases between. CDR3 size: 14 residues. From germline, CDR1 is MNHEY and CDR2 SVGAGI.

The chain employs TRBV12-3 or TRBV12-4 and TRBJ1-1; D is uncertain. The CDR3 runs to 13 residues. V was cut by 8 bases and J by 3 bases, with 13 bases left in between. CDR3 amino acids: CASGGWPDTEAFF. DNA of the CDR3: TGTGCCAGCGGTGGGTGGCCCGACACTGAAGCTTTCTTT.

The chain recombines TRBV12-3 or TRBV12-4 with TRBJ1-2; possibly TRBD1 for D (5 bases). Trimming removed 7 bases from V and 5 bases from J, with 17 bases in between. This CDR3 has 14 residues. The CDR3 sequence: CASNPRRGTYGYTF. The CDR3 DNA follows: TGTGCCAGCAACCCCAGGCGGGGGACTTATGGCTACACCTTC.

The V and J genes are TRBV10-3 and TRBJ1-1; unclear D gene. This CDR3 is 13 amino acids long. Germline V gene data show CDR1 as ENHRY and CDR2 as SYGVKD. The V end was cut by 0 bases, the J end by 7 bases, with 9 bases between. CDR3 protein: CAISESMEVEAFF. The CDR3 region has the DNA TGTGCCATCAGTGAGTCGATGGAGGTTGAAGCTTTCTTT.

The V gene is TRBV4-1, the J gene TRBJ1-5; unclear D gene. The CDR3 runs to 16 residues. Germline V lookup: CDR1 MGHRA, CDR2 YSYEKL. The ends were cut back, 0 bases at V and 2 bases at J, with 11 bases in the middle. This CDR3 is CASSQETGEGNQPQHF. For the CDR3, the DNA is TGCGCCAGCAGCCAAGAAACGGGAGAAGGCAATCAGCCCCAGCATTTT.

This clonotype was recorded a few times. This chain connects TRBV12-3 or TRBV12-4 to TRBJ1-1; perhaps TRBD1 as D (5 bases). Trimming took 6 bases from V and 1 from J, leaving 15 bases between them. The CDR3 extends over 15 amino acids. This chain's CDR3 is CASRLQASRNTEAFF. In nucleotides, the CDR3 is TGTGCCAGCAGGTTACAGGCGTCTCGGAACACTGAAGCTTTCTTT.

This clonotype appeared many times. The chain recombines TRBV12-3 or TRBV12-4 with TRBJ1-4; no clear D. The CDR3 runs to 14 residues. V lost 6 bases and J lost 7, with 15 bases in between. Here the CDR3 DNA reads TGTGCCAGCAGCCCGCCCCCCGTTAGTGAAAAACTGTTTTTT. This sequence encodes CASSPPPVSEKLFF.

V is TRBV20-1 and J is TRBJ2-1; a weak D match, TRBD2 (5 bases). The CDR3 runs to 14 residues. Per germline, CDR1 DFQATT and CDR2 SNEGSKA (reference sequence). Trimming removed 3 bases at V and 2 bases at J, with 11 bases between. The CDR3 reads CSASPDSAYNEQFF. CDR3 sequence (DNA): TGCAGTGCTAGCCCGGACTCGGCCTACAATGAGCAGTTCTTC.

This clonotype was seen only a few times. This chain connects TRBV6-4 to TRBJ2-1; 16 bases match TRBD2. The J segment lost 5 bases and the V segment lost 5 bases, leaving 6 bases of the junction unmatched. The CDR3 runs to 17 residues. Germline CDR1 and CDR2: MRHNA and SNTAGT. CDR3 in amino acids: CASSPGTSGGANNEQFF. CDR3 coding DNA: TGTGCCAGCAGTCCCGGGACTAGCGGGGGGGCCAACAATGAGCAGTTCTTC.